Below, one T cell receptor (beta chain) is given with its context. The antigen it recognizes is unknown. There are no base qualities to consult, and no much larger clone falls within one base. Samples from volunteer blood donors who had recovered from COVID-19 were contributed by a second Seattle source. The collaborating institutions used their own protocols to collect whole blood in K2EDTA tubes. Collaborator samples were shipped for TCRbeta analysis as frozen whole blood, isolated PBMCs, or DNA extracted from either sample type. The data originate from a study of blood T cell repertoires in COVID-19 (dated by TCRdb to 2018 to 2021). Concerning the study at large: The collaborator samples originated in the United States, Italy and Spain and spanned the acute and convalescent phases of COVID-19. The repertoires were released in a freely available public database intended as a resource for research on the immune response to SARS-CoV-2. A de-identified subject ID, COVID-19 status, age in years and sex were almost always included in the sample metadata. The samples were drawn from two sources: the first 160 participants of the ongoing ImmuneRACE study, and about 1,300 subjects contributed by 6 global collaborators. The material from the prospective study consisted of cDNA or gDNA derived from T cells, B-cell-depleted T cells, or PBMCs. Where available, HLA class I and class II types were obtained from metadata supplied by the sample provider rather than from assay-based typing. Deeply sampled blood TCRbeta repertoires from subjects exposed to, actively infected with, or recovered from COVID-19 were included in the dataset.

The full study reports these points: How much clinical and demographic metadata was included differed by source and by participant, and the metadata was provided uncurated.

The CDR3 measures 16 amino acids from cysteine to phenylalanine. Only the CDR3 DNA stays, 48 bases, in frame from base 1. After removal of 2 bases from V and 6 bases from J, the junction retains 8 bases not matched to a gene. The germline V gene (reference sequence) sets CDR1 to SEHNR and CDR2 to FQNEAQ. TCRbeta CDR3 regions were amplified from genomic DNA by means of the immunoSEQ Assay, a bias-controlled multiplex PCR. From the authors' description of their analysis: The number of nucleated cells in each sample was estimated by amplification of reference gene primers within the assay. To quantify the absolute abundance of each unique TCRbeta CDR3 rearrangement, sequence reads were collapsed and filtered. For each sample, productive Simpson clonality was calculated by taking the square root of Simpson's diversity index across productive rearrangements. The source is immuneACCESS, and TCRdb retained only in-frame sequences with V and J called. Part of the clones is not carried over; for the studies checked, unresolved V genes explain less than half of this, and the remainder is unexplained. V, J and clone size derive from that table, while D and trimming were established from the DNA sequence. Present in this sample are 200,000 to 250,000 clones, 75% to 90% of which were seen just once. Jointly, the top ten make up 3% of the sample.

This sequence uses TRBV7-9 and TRBJ2-3, with 10 bases matching TRBD2. The receptor comes from a woman aged 25-40 years who had recovered from COVID-19. Sample: peripheral blood. The encoded CDR3 is CASSLFSGGPKDTQYF. In nucleotide form, the sequence is TGTGCCAGCAGCTTATTTAGCGGGGGGCCGAAGGATACGCAGTATTTT.